The 10 T cell receptor beta chains reported below all come from one sample, sequenced in a study of T cells in Graves' hyperthyroidism and ophthalmopathy. Amplification of TCR beta CDR3 regions used RNA as the template. An initial round of RT-PCR targeting the TCR CDR3 relied on the HTBI primer set. TCRdb recomputed calls from the multiplex PCR reads with MiXCR, one row per CDR3 protein. In the table there are 360,000 or so distinct CDR3 sequences, 15% to 20% of which are singletons. Sequenced input: blood. The origin of the receptors is a woman aged 40 to 50 with Graves' ophthalmopathy.

This clonotype was detected ten times or more. The chain couples TRBV7-9 to TRBJ2-2, with a possible D match to TRBD2 (5 bases). Between the trimmed V and J ends, which lost 3 bases and 4 bases, there was a span of 9 bases. Germline V gene sequence: CDR1 SEHNR, CDR2 FQNEAQ (reference sequence). The CDR3 length is 14 residues. CDR3 protein: CASSFTGSTGELFF. The CDR3 DNA follows: TGTGCCAGCAGCTTTACGGGGAGCACCGGGGAGCTGTTTTTT.

This clonotype occurred many times. The chain recombines TRBV4-3 with TRBJ1-2, with D uncertain. The CDR3 has 15 amino acids. Trimming cost V 0 bases and J 6 bases, with 14 bases left between them. Germline V gene lookup returns CDR1 LGHNA and CDR2 YSLEER. CDR3 sequence (DNA): TGCGCCAGCAGCCAAGAATTACGAAGGGTGAATGGCTACACCTTC. Its protein is CASSQELRRVNGYTF.

The V gene is TRBV30, the J gene TRBJ2-6; possibly TRBD1 for D (6 bases). V lost 3 bases to trimming and J lost 0 bases, with 15 bases between them. The germline V gene encodes CDR1 GTSNPN and CDR2 SVGIG (reference sequence). The CDR3 sequence is 17 residues long. This CDR3 reads CAWRPGHKISGANVLTF. CDR3 nucleotide sequence: TGTGCCTGGAGGCCGGGACATAAAATCTCTGGGGCCAACGTCCTGACTTTC.

This clonotype was counted ten times or more. This sequence joins TRBV18 and TRBJ2-5; 9 bases are shared with TRBD2. The CDR3 extends over 15 amino acids. The V gene end was trimmed by 3 bases and the J gene end by 2 bases; junction bases not matched to a gene: 4. CDR1 and CDR2 from the germline V gene are KGHSH and LQKENI. The CDR3 DNA is TGTGCCAGCTCACCGCTAGCGGGACAGCAAGAGACCCAGTACTTC. Translating it yields CASSPLAGQQETQYF.

J is TRBJ2-7 and V is TRBV7-8, with D unresolved. Germline CDR1 SGHVS, CDR2 FQNEAQ. The V gene lost 3 bases and the J gene lost 6 bases, with 12 bases spanning the gap. The CDR3 is 13 residues long. In nucleotides, the CDR3 is TGTGCCAGCAGCTTTTCCCCAGGCAGCGAGCAGTACTTC. It yields the protein CASSFSPGSEQYF.

The table lists this clonotype with many counts. The chain uses TRBV2 and TRBJ2-7; no definite D call. The germline CDR1 and CDR2 sequences are SNHLY and FYNNEI. This CDR3 region has 12 residues. The V and J ends lost 6 bases and 3 bases respectively, with 9 bases between them. CDR3 region: CASRERYYEQYF. DNA of the CDR3: TGTGCCAGCAGAGAGAGATACTACGAGCAGTACTTC.

The CDR3 here is CASKGVNPNEQYF. The CDR3 DNA reads TGTGCCAGCAAAGGAGTAAACCCTAACGAGCAGTACTTC. The gene calls are TRBV6-5 and TRBJ2-7, with D unresolved. Germline lookup yields CDR1 MNHEY and CDR2 SVGAGI. V was cut by 7 bases and J by 5 bases, with 15 bases left in between. This CDR3 spans 13 amino acids.

V and J are TRBV6-1 and TRBJ2-7, with 12 positions matching TRBD1. The V gene end was trimmed by 6 bases and the J gene end by 4 bases; junction bases not matched to a gene: 7. Germline V gives CDR1 MNHNS, CDR2 SASEGT. The CDR3 is made up of 15 amino acids. The DNA for the CDR3 is TGTGCCAGCAGACGCCCGGGACAGGGGGCTTACGAGCAGTACTTC. Its protein product is CASRRPGQGAYEQYF.

The rearrangement links TRBV14 to TRBJ1-2; TRBD1 matches at 11 bases. CDR3 length equals 19 residues. V lost 0 bases, J lost 2 bases, and 11 bases stayed unmatched. The germline V gene encodes CDR1 SGHDN and CDR2 FVKESK. CDR3 sequence (DNA): TGTGCCAGCAGCCAAGATAGGCGGACAGGGGGCTTCTTGAACTATGGCTACACCTTC. This gives the protein CASSQDRRTGGFLNYGYTF.

DNA for the CDR3: TGTGCCTGGAGTACCCAAGGGGACGGTGGCTACACCTTC. This encodes CAWSTQGDGGYTF. This chain joins TRBV30 and TRBJ1-2; the D gene is possibly TRBD1 (5 bases). The CDR3 loop spans 13 amino acids. Trimming left V 2 bases short and J 7 bases short, with 14 bases between. Germline V CDR1 and CDR2: GTSNPN, SVGIG (reference sequence). Full variable domain (remainder filled in from reference TRBV30 and TRBJ1-2): SQTIHQWPATLVQPVGSPLSLECTVEGTSNPNLYWYRQAAGRGLQLLFYSVGIGQISSEVPQNLSASRPQDRQFILSSKKLLLSDSGFYLCAWSTQGDGGYTFGSGTRLTVV.